This TCR beta chain was captured in a study of CD8 T cells in Susac syndrome. The CD8+ and CD4+ T cells were negatively isolated, with the TEMRA cells enriched by FACS. The CDR3 extends over 15 amino acids. After removal of 0 bases from V and 5 bases from J, the junction contained 6 bases not matched to a gene. Germline V gene data show CDR1 as SNHLY and CDR2 as FYNNEI. When the RNA was reverse transcribed, random hexamers were used with an input of about 0.5 to 1 ug. immunoSEQ multiplex PCR amplified TCR beta CDR3 across 54 Vbeta, 13 Jbeta. MiXCR, applied by TCRdb to the immunoSEQ multiplex PCR reads, yields one record per CDR3 protein. The data show about 200,000 distinct CDR3 sequences, approximately 90% seen once.

The sequenced sample was CD8+ T cells from PBMCs. The V gene is TRBV2, the J gene TRBJ2-5; 7 bases fit TRBD1. The sequence was obtained from a human donor with multiple sclerosis. The CDR3 DNA reads TGTGCCAGCAGTGAAGCACAGGGGAGTGCGGAGACCCAGTACTTC. This encodes CASSEAQGSAETQYF.